The rows below give T cell receptor beta chains drawn from one sample of a study of early T cells in non-severe SARS-CoV-2 infection. From the 5' RACE reads, TCRdb called clonotypes with MiXCR, one entry per CDR3 protein. The data show 74,000 or so distinct CDR3 sequences, roughly 13% seen once. Sequenced material: whole blood. All receptors derive from an adult who was a healthcare worker with PCR-confirmed SARS-CoV-2 infection or an uninfected control (not recorded which). Both conserved end residues are part of each CDR3. A D gene is named only where the DNA matches it firmly. A row's size may be missing; if present it is once, few, many or a size class.

d_gene,abundance,j_gene,len,v_gene,CDR3aa,CDR3nt
-,-,TRBJ2-1,12,TRBV18,CASSVVENEQFF,TGTGCCAGCTCAGTAGTGGAAAATGAGCAGTTCTTC
TRBD2,many,TRBJ2-7,16,TRBV28,CASRTTGLAGVGEQYF,TGTGCCAGCAGAACGACGGGACTAGCGGGAGTGGGAGAGCAGTACTTC
-,-,TRBJ2-2,15,TRBV10-3,CAISEADRYTGELFF,TGTGCCATCAGTGAGGCGGACAGATACACCGGGGAGCTGTTTTTT
TRBD2,few,TRBJ2-7,15,TRBV7-9,CASSTSGQIRNEQHF,TGTGCCAGCAGCACTAGCGGACAGATCCGGAACGAGCAGCACTTC
-,few,TRBJ2-6,16,TRBV9,CASSVGLPPGANVLTF,TGTGCCAGCAGCGTGGGCTTACCTCCTGGGGCCAACGTCCTGACTTTC
-,many,TRBJ2-3,11,TRBV7-2,CASSLWDTQYF,TGTGCCAGCAGCTTATGGGATACGCAGTATTTT
-,many,TRBJ2-3,14,TRBV6-2/TRBV6-3,CASSYFASTDTQYF,TGTGCCAGCAGTTACTTCGCAAGCACAGATACGCAGTATTTT
-,-,TRBJ2-1,16,TRBV6-2/TRBV6-3,CASSLLFAGSYNEQFF,TGTGCCAGCAGCCTACTCTTCGCCGGAAGTTACAATGAGCAGTTCTTC
-,few,TRBJ2-7,10,TRBV2,CASSEWVQYF,TGTGCCAGCAGTGAGTGGGTGCAGTACTTC
TRBD1,few,TRBJ2-5,15,TRBV28,CASSSRTGGEETQYF,TGTGCCAGCAGTTCCCGGACAGGGGGCGAAGAGACCCAGTACTTC
-,many,TRBJ2-7,13,TRBV5-6,CASSHDINYEQYF,TGTGCCAGCAGCCATGACATAAACTACGAGCAGTACTTC
-,-,TRBJ1-5,17,TRBV28,CASSRGGFNPSNQPQHF,TGTGCCAGCAGCCGGGGAGGGTTCAACCCTAGCAATCAGCCCCAGCATTTT
-,many,TRBJ2-4,15,TRBV20-1,CSAPRGGSVGNIQYF,TGCAGTGCTCCCCGGGGTGGGTCGGTAGGAAACATTCAGTACTTC
TRBD1,many,TRBJ1-4,14,TRBV20-1,CSATDRGTNEKLFF,TGCAGTGCAACAGACAGGGGAACTAATGAAAAACTGTTTTTT
-,few,TRBJ1-5,15,TRBV29-1,CSVTASDGSNQPQHF,TGCAGCGTTACGGCGAGTGACGGAAGCAATCAGCCCCAGCATTTT
TRBD2,-,TRBJ2-5,15,TRBV10-3,CAISVAGGSQETQYF,TGTGCCATCAGTGTAGCGGGAGGGTCCCAAGAGACCCAGTACTTC
-,few,TRBJ2-1,14,TRBV11-2,CASSLVEGYNEQFF,TGTGCCAGCAGCTTAGTGGAGGGGTACAATGAGCAGTTCTTC
-,-,TRBJ2-1,14,TRBV28,CASHSGVGSNEQFF,TGTGCCAGCCATTCCGGTGTAGGCTCCAATGAGCAGTTCTTC
-,many,TRBJ2-2,15,TRBV10-3,CAISALRGNTGELFF,TGTGCCATCAGTGCCCTAAGAGGGAACACCGGGGAGCTGTTTTTT
-,few,TRBJ2-2,14,TRBV5-1,CASRDRDRTGELFF,TGCGCCAGCCGGGACCGGGACCGGACCGGGGAGCTGTTTTTT
-,many,TRBJ1-4,12,TRBV24-1,CATSDLDEKLFF,TGTGCCACCAGTGATTTAGATGAAAAACTGTTTTTT
-,-,TRBJ1-2,14,TRBV20-1,CSASSASPNYGYTF,TGCAGTGCTAGTTCCGCCAGTCCTAACTATGGCTACACCTTC
-,many,TRBJ1-5,13,TRBV6-2/TRBV6-3,CASSLTANQPQHF,TGTGCCAGCAGTTTGACGGCAAATCAGCCCCAGCATTTT
-,many,TRBJ2-1,11,TRBV28,CAIDGYNEQFF,TGTGCCATCGATGGCTACAATGAGCAGTTCTTC
TRBD2,many,TRBJ2-1,15,TRBV11-2,CASSFASGGYNEQFF,TGTGCCAGCAGCTTCGCTAGCGGGGGGTACAATGAGCAGTTCTTC
-,many,TRBJ2-4,15,TRBV27,CASSLTGRAKNIQYF,TGTGCCAGCAGTTTAACGGGGAGAGCCAAAAACATTCAGTACTTC
-,few,TRBJ2-2,14,TRBV7-9,CASSLSRTPGELFF,TGTGCCAGCAGCTTAAGTAGGACGCCCGGGGAGCTGTTTTTT
-,many,TRBJ2-2,13,TRBV5-1,CASSSSDTGELFF,TGCGCCAGCAGCTCATCAGACACCGGGGAGCTGTTTTTT
-,many,TRBJ2-1,13,TRBV29-1,CSVVGRKNNEQFF,TGCAGCGTTGTGGGCAGAAAAAATAATGAGCAGTTCTTC
-,few,TRBJ2-2,14,TRBV7-2,CASSLESLPGELFF,TGTGCCAGCAGCTTAGAGAGCCTCCCCGGGGAGCTGTTTTTT
-,-,TRBJ2-5,13,TRBV5-1,CASSSMYQETQYF,TGCGCCAGCAGCTCCATGTACCAAGAGACCCAGTACTTC
-,-,TRBJ2-7,14,TRBV12-3/TRBV12-4,CASSLTIKGYEQYF,TGTGCCAGCAGTTTGACCATTAAAGGCTACGAGCAGTACTTC
TRBD1,many,TRBJ2-7,14,TRBV6-1,CASSIRDRSYEQYF,TGTGCCAGCAGTATCCGGGACAGATCCTACGAGCAGTACTTC
-,few,TRBJ1-6,16,TRBV7-2,CASSLDGTKNNSPLHF,TGTGCCAGCAGCTTAGACGGGACAAAAAATAATTCACCCCTCCACTTT
-,-,TRBJ1-6,15,TRBV12-3/TRBV12-4,CASSLTGSGNSPLHF,TGTGCCAGCAGTTTAACCGGCAGTGGAAATTCACCCCTCCACTTT
-,many,TRBJ2-1,16,TRBV9,CASSLERVSSYNEQFF,TGTGCCAGCAGCCTCGAGCGGGTGAGCTCCTACAATGAGCAGTTCTTC
TRBD1,-,TRBJ1-1,18,TRBV5-6,CASSFNYFGTGFVTEAFF,TGTGCCAGCAGCTTCAACTACTTCGGGACAGGGTTCGTAACTGAAGCTTTCTTT
TRBD1,-,TRBJ1-2,12,TRBV29-1,CSLPTGKNGYTF,TGCAGCCTACCGACAGGGAAGAACGGCTACACCTTC
-,-,TRBJ2-1,16,TRBV28,CASSLISLSSYNEQFF,TGTGCCAGCAGTTTAATCTCCCTTAGCTCCTACAATGAGCAGTTCTTC
-,few,TRBJ2-7,15,TRBV5-1,CASSPEAVTTYEQYF,TGCGCCAGCAGCCCGGAAGCGGTAACGACCTACGAGCAGTACTTC
-,many,TRBJ1-1,12,TRBV12-3/TRBV12-4,CASSLGRTEAFF,TGTGCCAGCAGTTTGGGGAGGACTGAAGCTTTCTTT
TRBD2,few,TRBJ2-7,15,TRBV7-2,CASSLELAGYYEQYF,TGTGCCAGCAGCTTAGAACTAGCGGGGTACTACGAGCAGTACTTT